This TCR beta chain was found in a study of blood T cell repertoires in COVID-19. CDR1 is SGHVS, CDR2 FNYEAQ, per germline. V was clipped by 0 bases and J by 3 bases, with 14 bases between them. The CDR3 contains 16 residues. Original processing methods: Reference gene primer amplification gave estimated nucleated cell counts. Profiling relied on immunoSEQ multiplex PCR, and the TCRdb table lists in-frame clones only, not all of them. The V and J calls and clone size are taken from that table; D and trimming were inferred from the DNA. The table has about 71,000 clones, 82% seen once. The TCR sequence derives from a woman aged 80 or over with acute or convalescent COVID-19. The source material was peripheral blood. The chain links TRBV7-6 to TRBJ1-2; D remains ambiguous. As DNA, the CDR3 is TGTGCCAGCAGCTTAGCGCCGGCGGCGAGTGACTATGGCTACACCTTC. Residues: CASSLAPAASDYGYTF.